This T cell receptor beta chain was sequenced in a study of blood T cell repertoires in COVID-19. Background on the study: Samples representing acute and convalescent COVID-19 were sourced from the United States, Italy and Spain. The analysed material was cDNA or gDNA that came from T cells, B-cell-depleted T cells, or PBMCs.

The V gene lost 6 bases and the J gene lost 2 bases, with 13 bases spanning the gap. Germline CDR1 and CDR2: SQVTM and ANQGSEA. The CDR3 is 13 residues long. How the authors handled the data: It was from reference gene primer amplification that nucleated cell counts were estimated. The data were produced by immunoSEQ multiplex PCR, yet TCRdb's version contains in-frame clones alone and is incomplete. D and trimming come from the DNA, and the V and J calls and clone size come from that table. The sample includes 35,000 to 45,000 clones, roughly 89% of them seen just once. Sample: peripheral blood. The chain uses TRBV29-1 and TRBJ2-5; D unresolved. The receptor comes from a man aged 50-60 years with active COVID-19. The CDR3 sequence: CSVPHSPQETQYF. For the CDR3, the DNA is TGCAGCGTCCCCCACAGCCCTCAAGAGACCCAGTACTTC.